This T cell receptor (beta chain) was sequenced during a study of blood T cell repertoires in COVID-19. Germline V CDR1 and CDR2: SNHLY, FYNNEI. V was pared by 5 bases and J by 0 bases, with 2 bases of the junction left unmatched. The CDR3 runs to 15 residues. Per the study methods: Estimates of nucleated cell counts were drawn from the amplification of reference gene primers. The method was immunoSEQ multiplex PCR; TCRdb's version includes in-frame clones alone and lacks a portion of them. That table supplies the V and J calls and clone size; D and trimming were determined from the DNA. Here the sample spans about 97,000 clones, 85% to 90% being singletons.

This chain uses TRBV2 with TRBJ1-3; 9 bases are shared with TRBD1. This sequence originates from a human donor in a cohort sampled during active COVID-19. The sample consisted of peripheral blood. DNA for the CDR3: TGTGCCAGCAGTAGGACAGGGGACTCTGGAAACACCATATATTTT. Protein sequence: CASSRTGDSGNTIYF.